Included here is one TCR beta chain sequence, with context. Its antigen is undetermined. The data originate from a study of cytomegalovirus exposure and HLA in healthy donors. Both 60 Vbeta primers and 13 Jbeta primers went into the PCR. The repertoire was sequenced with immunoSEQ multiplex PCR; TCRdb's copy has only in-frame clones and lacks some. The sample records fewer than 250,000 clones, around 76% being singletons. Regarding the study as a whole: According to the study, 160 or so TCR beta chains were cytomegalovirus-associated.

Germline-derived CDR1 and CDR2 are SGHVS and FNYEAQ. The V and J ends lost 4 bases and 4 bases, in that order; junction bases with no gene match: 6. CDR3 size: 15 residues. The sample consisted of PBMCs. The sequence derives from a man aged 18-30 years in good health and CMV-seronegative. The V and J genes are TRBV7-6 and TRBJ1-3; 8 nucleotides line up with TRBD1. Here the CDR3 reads CASSSAGGRGNTIYF. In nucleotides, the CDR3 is TGTGCCAGCAGCTCAGCAGGGGGCAGGGGAAACACCATATATTTT.